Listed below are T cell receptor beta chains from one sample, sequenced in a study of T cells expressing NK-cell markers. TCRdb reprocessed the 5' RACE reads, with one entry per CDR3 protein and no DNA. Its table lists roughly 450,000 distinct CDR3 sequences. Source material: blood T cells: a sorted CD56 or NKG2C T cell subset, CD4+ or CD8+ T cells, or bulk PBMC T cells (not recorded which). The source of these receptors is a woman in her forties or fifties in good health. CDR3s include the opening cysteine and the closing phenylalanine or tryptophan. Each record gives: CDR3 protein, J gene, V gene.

cdr3_aa: CASTRARRGNTIYF; j_call: TRBJ1-3; v_call: TRBV12-3/TRBV12-4
cdr3_aa: CASSQNLAGGGETQYF; j_call: TRBJ2-5; v_call: TRBV12-3/TRBV12-4
cdr3_aa: CASRPRWATDTQYF; j_call: TRBJ2-3; v_call: TRBV7-2
cdr3_aa: CASRSRPGQGNEQFF; j_call: TRBJ2-1; v_call: TRBV11-2
cdr3_aa: CASRELQVVGEAFF; j_call: TRBJ1-1; v_call: TRBV12-3/TRBV12-4
cdr3_aa: CASSSQLAGTPGELFF; j_call: TRBJ2-2; v_call: TRBV5-1
cdr3_aa: CASSSGQLNSGNTIYF; j_call: TRBJ1-3; v_call: TRBV28
cdr3_aa: CASSVGREGEQFF; j_call: TRBJ2-1; v_call: TRBV9
cdr3_aa: CASGGRDKQFF; j_call: TRBJ2-1; v_call: TRBV12-5
cdr3_aa: CASSSAGGWETQYF; j_call: TRBJ2-5; v_call: TRBV28
cdr3_aa: CASSNSQGLVLGYTF; j_call: TRBJ1-2; v_call: TRBV5-1
cdr3_aa: CSARTGEIWGYTF; j_call: TRBJ1-2; v_call: TRBV20-1
cdr3_aa: CASSYAREDYEQYF; j_call: TRBJ2-7; v_call: TRBV6-5
cdr3_aa: CASSLVGDSYNSPLHF; j_call: TRBJ1-6; v_call: TRBV5-1
cdr3_aa: CAISESVGATEAFF; j_call: TRBJ1-1; v_call: TRBV10-3
cdr3_aa: CASSLVGRVNTEAFF; j_call: TRBJ1-1; v_call: TRBV5-6
cdr3_aa: CASSPPRGLAGVPNEQFF; j_call: TRBJ2-1; v_call: TRBV12-3/TRBV12-4
cdr3_aa: CASSLGLASGEQFF; j_call: TRBJ2-1; v_call: TRBV7-2
cdr3_aa: CASNLRNPPSNTGELFF; j_call: TRBJ2-2; v_call: TRBV7-7
cdr3_aa: CASSPTRTHNEQFF; j_call: TRBJ2-1; v_call: TRBV3-1
cdr3_aa: CASGAGLAGGDTDTQYF; j_call: TRBJ2-3; v_call: TRBV9
cdr3_aa: CASSRKPRENYGYTF; j_call: TRBJ1-2; v_call: TRBV12-3/TRBV12-4
cdr3_aa: CASSLGAGLWGGTEAFF; j_call: TRBJ1-1; v_call: TRBV11-2
cdr3_aa: CASSLGRETGELFF; j_call: TRBJ2-2; v_call: TRBV11-1
cdr3_aa: CSVGKGPNTGELFF; j_call: TRBJ2-2; v_call: TRBV29-1
cdr3_aa: CASSAGGGSTDTQYF; j_call: TRBJ2-3; v_call: TRBV11-2
cdr3_aa: CASGLSLAKNIQYF; j_call: TRBJ2-4; v_call: TRBV12-5
cdr3_aa: CASSPQGGTPLHF; j_call: TRBJ1-6; v_call: TRBV12-3/TRBV12-4
cdr3_aa: CASSGTGAEAKNIQYF; j_call: TRBJ2-4; v_call: TRBV27
cdr3_aa: CAISQGGEKLFF; j_call: TRBJ1-4; v_call: TRBV10-3
cdr3_aa: CSVSPGGSRGYTF; j_call: TRBJ1-2; v_call: TRBV29-1
cdr3_aa: CASSLMDEQFF; j_call: TRBJ2-1; v_call: TRBV4-1
cdr3_aa: CASSLAGGRGRSYEQYF; j_call: TRBJ2-7; v_call: TRBV7-6
cdr3_aa: CTKFDDLGSNQPQHF; j_call: TRBJ1-5; v_call: TRBV5-1
cdr3_aa: CASSSKGGGTGELFF; j_call: TRBJ2-2; v_call: TRBV7-8
cdr3_aa: CASSVRRDSYGYTF; j_call: TRBJ1-2; v_call: TRBV2
cdr3_aa: CASSPTEGRPYEQYF; j_call: TRBJ2-7; v_call: TRBV25-1
cdr3_aa: CASSLDSGQETQYF; j_call: TRBJ2-5; v_call: TRBV7-3
cdr3_aa: CASSPTGSGMVYEQFF; j_call: TRBJ2-1; v_call: TRBV7-3
cdr3_aa: CASKAGETQYF; j_call: TRBJ2-5; v_call: TRBV27
cdr3_aa: CASSEGPGLANEQYF; j_call: TRBJ2-7; v_call: TRBV2
cdr3_aa: CASSLALPLAGGRETQYF; j_call: TRBJ2-5; v_call: TRBV12-3/TRBV12-4
cdr3_aa: CASSPYGRNSGANVLTF; j_call: TRBJ2-6; v_call: TRBV7-9
cdr3_aa: CASSPFGTSGREQFF; j_call: TRBJ2-1; v_call: TRBV4-2
cdr3_aa: CASSLNRGGGSYNEQFF; j_call: TRBJ2-1; v_call: TRBV12-3/TRBV12-4
cdr3_aa: CASSPPLELAKNIQYF; j_call: TRBJ2-4; v_call: TRBV5-6
cdr3_aa: CASSDPGTATEAFF; j_call: TRBJ1-1; v_call: TRBV6-5
cdr3_aa: CASSSTDRVGTYGEQFF; j_call: TRBJ2-1; v_call: TRBV6-5
cdr3_aa: CASSEALSSPLHF; j_call: TRBJ1-6; v_call: TRBV2
cdr3_aa: CASSSVIGALDGYTF; j_call: TRBJ1-2; v_call: TRBV27
cdr3_aa: CATGQGVGTGELFF; j_call: TRBJ2-2; v_call: TRBV5-1
cdr3_aa: CATKLAGVGDTQYF; j_call: TRBJ2-3; v_call: TRBV10-3
cdr3_aa: CASSLSAGEGTDTQYF; j_call: TRBJ2-3; v_call: TRBV9